This TCR beta chain was found in a study of shared clonotypes between healthy human individuals. Germline V gives CDR1 SGHRS, CDR2 YFSETQ. V lost 2 bases and J lost 0; bases outside the gene matches: 9. The CDR3 extends over 17 amino acids. Here immunoSEQ multiplex PCR was the method, and the copy in TCRdb shows in-frame clones only, minus some. The data hold 1,500,000 or so clones, with approximately 98.5% observed a single time. The chain is built from TRBV5-1 and TRBJ2-3, with 7 bases fitting TRBD2. The source is a man in his thirties or forties in good health. Sequenced: naive CD4+ T cells sorted from blood. Subset denoted: CD45RA+ positively selected. The CDR3 bases are TGCGCCAGCAGCTTATCCGCTAGCGGAACCAGCACAGATACGCAGTATTTT. Amino acid sequence: CASSLSASGTSTDTQYF.